Below, 25 T cell receptor beta chains from the same sample are listed, as sequenced in a study of blood T cell repertoires in COVID-19. Assay used: immunoSEQ multiplex PCR; TCRdb lists only in-frame clones, some missing. The table shows 300,000 to 350,000 clones, with approximately 87% occurring only once. The specimen was peripheral blood. The receptors were gathered from a woman aged 30 to 39 with COVID-19, enrolled during active disease.

This clone appeared a single time. V gene TRBV4-2 combines with J gene TRBJ2-5; the match to TRBD1 covers 10 bases. Germline CDR1 LGHNA, CDR2 YNFKEQ. The length of the CDR3 is 16 residues. V lost 3 bases and J lost 5; bases outside the gene matches: 9. The CDR3 DNA follows: TGTGCCAGCAGCCAGGTCTCGACAGGGGGCGCGGAGACCCAGTACTTC. As protein: CASSQVSTGGAETQYF.

The CDR3 DNA reads as TGTGCCAGCAGCACCTATGTGGCAGGATGGACTGAAGCTTTCTTT. It yields the protein CASSTYVAGWTEAFF. The chain carries TRBV7-6 and TRBJ1-1; D not resolved. V was pared by 5 bases and J by 5 bases, with 18 bases between. This CDR3 contains 15 residues. Germline V lookup: CDR1 SGHVS, CDR2 FNYEAQ. The complete variable domain, with remaining parts taken from reference TRBV7-6 and TRBJ1-1, reads GAGVSQSPRYKVTKRGQDVALRCDPISGHVSLYWYRQALGQGPEFLTYFNYEAQQDKSGLPNDRFSAERPEGSISTLTIQRTEQRDSAMYRCASSTYVAGWTEAFFGQGTRLTVV.

CDR3 sequence reads: CASSGAYEQYF. The CDR3 DNA sequence: TGTGCCAGCTCAGGGGCCTACGAGCAGTACTTC. The rearrangement joins TRBV2 to TRBJ2-7, with D possibly matching TRBD1 (6 bases). Trimming cost V 8 bases and J 2 bases, with 7 bases left between them. Germline CDR1 reads SNHLY; CDR2 reads FYNNEI. The CDR3 covers 11 residues.

The chain employs TRBV7-2 and TRBJ2-3; 10 bases match TRBD1. After removal of 5 bases from V and 4 bases from J, the junction contained 3 bases not matched to a gene. The CDR3 spans 14 residues. Per the germline V gene, CDR1 is SGHTA and CDR2 is FQGNSA. CDR3: CASSPGQGPDTQYF. The DNA for the CDR3 is TGTGCCAGCAGCCCGGGACAGGGGCCAGATACGCAGTATTTT.

The genes are TRBV5-5 and TRBJ1-5, with a tentative D call TRBD1 (5 bases). The CDR3 loop spans 14 amino acids. Germline V gene data show CDR1 as SGHKS and CDR2 as YYEKEE (reference sequence). Trimming cost V 1 base and J 3 bases, with 8 bases left between them. In DNA form, the CDR3 reads TGTGCCAGCAGCTTGACAGGTATCAATCAGCCCCAGCATTTT. It encodes CASSLTGINQPQHF. Variable domain in full (rest from reference TRBV5-5 and TRBJ1-5): DAGVTQSPTHLIKTRGQQVTLRCSPISGHKSVSWYQQVLGQGPQFIFQYYEKEERGRGNFPDRFSARQFPNYSSELNVNALLLGDSALYLCASSLTGINQPQHFGDGTRLSIL.

The chain has TRBV5-1 and TRBJ1-1, with TRBD1 identical over 8 bases. V gave up 4 bases and J gave up 1 base; unmatched junction bases: 3. The CDR3 is 14 residues long. The germline CDR1 and CDR2 sequences are SGHRS and YFSETQ. CDR3 in amino acids: CASSGGTGNTEAFF. Here the CDR3 DNA reads TGCGCCAGCAGCGGCGGGACAGGGAACACTGAAGCTTTCTTT. The entire variable domain, with the rest obtained from reference TRBV5-1 and TRBJ1-1, is as follows: KAGVTQTPRYLIKTRGQQVTLSCSPISGHRSVSWYQQTPGQGLQFLFEYFSETQRNKGNFPGRFSGRQFSNSRSEMNVSTLELGDSALYLCASSGGTGNTEAFFGQGTRLTVV.

This chain links TRBV30 with TRBJ1-4; D not resolved. The CDR3 length is 13 residues. CDR1 and CDR2 from the germline V gene are GTSNPN and SVGIG (reference sequence). Trimming left V 1 base short and J 6 bases short, with 9 bases between. CDR3 residues: CAWSGTLDEKLFF. Written as DNA, the CDR3 is TGTGCCTGGAGTGGGACTCTGGATGAAAAACTGTTTTTT.

This clone came up a few times. The gene calls are TRBV5-1 and TRBJ2-6; 9 bases are shared with TRBD1. The CDR3 extends over 18 amino acids. The V gene end was trimmed by 3 bases and the J gene end by 5 bases; junction bases not matched to a gene: 12. Germline V gene sequence: CDR1 SGHRS, CDR2 YFSETQ. CDR3 sequence reads: CASSSEYTGGARANVLTF. CDR3 DNA sequence: TGCGCCAGCAGCTCCGAATACACAGGGGGCGCAAGGGCCAACGTCCTGACTTTC. Complete variable domain (other parts from reference TRBV5-1 and TRBJ2-6): KAGVTQTPRYLIKTRGQQVTLSCSPISGHRSVSWYQQTPGQGLQFLFEYFSETQRNKGNFPGRFSGRQFSNSRSEMNVSTLELGDSALYLCASSSEYTGGARANVLTFGAGSRLTVL.

This clone showed up just a few times. This sequence joins TRBV10-1 and TRBJ2-1, with D possibly being TRBD1 (6 bases). V shed 4 bases and J shed 2 bases, with 9 bases lying between them. CDR3 size: 14 residues. Germline CDR1 WNHNN, CDR2 SYGVQD (reference sequence). CDR3 loop: CASSAGTTYNEQFF. In nucleotides, the CDR3 is TGCGCCAGCAGTGCCGGGACAACCTACAATGAGCAGTTCTTC.

The chain recombines TRBV7-2 with TRBJ2-1; 8 bases line up with TRBD2. CDR1 is SGHTA, CDR2 FQGNSA, per germline. The CDR3 runs 16 residues. The trim removed 4 bases at V and 4 bases at J, leaving 9 bases unmatched. Written as DNA, the CDR3 is TGTGCCAGCAGCTCCCGAGCGGGAGTGGGTTACAATGAGCAGTTCTTC. Protein sequence: CASSSRAGVGYNEQFF. The whole variable domain, remainder taken from reference TRBV7-2 and TRBJ2-1, is GAGVSQSPSNKVTEKGKDVELRCDPISGHTALYWYRQSLGQGLEFLIYFQGNSAPDKSGLPSDRFSAERTGGSVSTLTIQRTQQEDSAVYLCASSSRAGVGYNEQFFGPGTRLTVL.

The V gene is TRBV19, the J gene TRBJ2-7; 7 bases are shared with TRBD1. The CDR3 has 14 residues. The germline CDR1 and CDR2 sequences are LNHDA and SQIVND (reference sequence). V lost 4 bases, J lost 4 bases, and 7 bases stayed unmatched. The CDR3 spells CASSSPGQIYEQYF. CDR3 bases: TGTGCCAGTAGTAGTCCGGGACAGATTTACGAGCAGTACTTC.

This chain connects TRBV2 to TRBJ2-7; 11 nucleotides match TRBD1. Germline CDR1 SNHLY, CDR2 FYNNEI. The CDR3 spans 13 residues. J gave up 6 bases and V 10 bases, and 8 bases lay outside the gene matches. CDR3 protein: CANRDRGVGEQYF. As DNA, the CDR3 is TGTGCCAACAGGGACAGGGGGGTTGGCGAGCAGTACTTC.

The chain couples TRBV7-6 to TRBJ1-5, with a tentative D call TRBD1 (6 bases). This CDR3 is built from 14 residues. Trimming took 4 bases from V and 4 from J, leaving 11 bases between them. Germline loops: CDR1 SGHVS, CDR2 FNYEAQ. The CDR3 sequence: CASSSRQDNQPQHF. CDR3 sequence (DNA): TGTGCCAGCAGCTCCCGACAGGATAATCAGCCCCAGCATTTT.

The chain has TRBV7-8 and TRBJ2-2, with D possibly matching TRBD2 (6 bases). Germline V lookup: CDR1 SGHVS, CDR2 FQNEAQ. V was trimmed by 1 base and J by 3 bases, leaving 6 bases between them. The CDR3 length is 14 residues. The CDR3 region is CASSLGGDTGELFF. DNA of the CDR3: TGTGCCAGCAGCTTAGGCGGGGACACCGGGGAGCTGTTTTTT.

The chain has TRBV9 and TRBJ1-5, with 7 bases that match TRBD1. Germline assignment: CDR1 SGDLS and CDR2 YYNGEE. The CDR3 is 15 amino acids. J was trimmed by 3 bases and V by 4 bases; bases with no gene match: 7. In nucleotides, the CDR3 is TGTGCCAGCAGCCTGACAGGGATGGACAATCAGCCCCAGCATTTT. Its protein is CASSLTGMDNQPQHF. Variable domain in full (rest from reference TRBV9 and TRBJ1-5): DSGVTQTPKHLITATGQRVTLRCSPRSGDLSVYWYQQSLDQGLQFLIQYYNGEERAKGNILERFSAQQFPDLHSELNLSSLELGDSALYFCASSLTGMDNQPQHFGDGTRLSIL.

The V gene is TRBV5-1, the J gene TRBJ1-4; no firm D call. Germline V gene lookup returns CDR1 SGHRS and CDR2 YFSETQ. The germline V and J ends were trimmed by 4 bases and 2 bases, with 12 bases remaining between them. The CDR3 covers 15 residues. The DNA of the CDR3 is TGCGCCAGCAGCCCGGACTCTTGGACTAATGAAAAACTGTTTTTT. Protein sequence: CASSPDSWTNEKLFF.

The chain has TRBV5-6 and TRBJ1-5; TRBD1 aligns across 8 bases. This CDR3 has 16 amino acids. The V gene's germline CDR1 is SGHDT and CDR2 YYEEEE. The trim removed 4 bases at V and 1 base at J, leaving 7 bases unmatched. CDR3 region: CASSNRGGGSNQPQHF. In nucleotides, the CDR3 is TGTGCCAGCAGCAACAGGGGGGGAGGGAGCAATCAGCCCCAGCATTTT.

The V call is TRBV10-1, the J call TRBJ1-3; D unresolved. In germline, CDR1 is WNHNN, CDR2 SYGVQD (reference sequence). This CDR3 region has 11 residues. V lost 6 bases, J lost 3 bases, and 3 bases lay in between. CDR3 sequence: CASSRGNTIYF. CDR3 coding DNA: TGCGCCAGCAGCCGTGGAAACACCATATATTTT.

V is TRBV2 and J is TRBJ2-2; D might be TRBD1 (5 bases). The germline gives CDR1 SNHLY, CDR2 FYNNEI. CDR3 length: 11 residues. The V end was cut by 8 bases, the J end by 10 bases, with 11 bases between. The CDR3 spells CASLGGQELFF. As DNA, the CDR3 is TGTGCCAGCTTGGGTGGACAGGAGCTGTTTTTT.

V and J are TRBV10-3 and TRBJ1-1, with a tentative D call TRBD1 (6 bases). The V gene lost 0 bases and the J gene lost 3 bases, with 11 bases spanning the gap. The CDR3 loop spans 15 amino acids. Germline CDR1 is ENHRY and CDR2 is SYGVKD. The CDR3 DNA reads TGTGCCATCAGTGAGTCATCAGGGGTCGACACTGAAGCTTTCTTT. Translation gives CAISESSGVDTEAFF.

The chain uses TRBV12-5 and TRBJ1-5, with D possibly matching TRBD1 (5 bases). There are 17 residues in the CDR3. Germline CDR1 is LGHNT and CDR2 is FRNRAP. The V end lost 5 bases, the J end lost 0 bases, and 17 bases lay between the germline ends. CDR3 sequence: CASGPGETDYSNQPQHF. The CDR3 bases are TGTGCTAGTGGTCCGGGGGAGACAGATTATAGCAATCAGCCCCAGCATTTT.

The J gene is TRBJ1-3, the V gene TRBV18; 10 bases agree with TRBD1. After removal of 3 bases from V and 3 bases from J, the junction contained 8 bases not matched to a gene. The germline V gene encodes CDR1 KGHSH and CDR2 LQKENI. The CDR3 sequence is 17 residues long. CDR3 in DNA: TGTGCCAGCTCACCCTCCGGGACAGGGGCAAATGGAAACACCATATATTTT. This gives the protein CASSPSGTGANGNTIYF.

The V and J genes are TRBV4-1 and TRBJ1-3, with a possible D match to TRBD1 (5 bases). Germline V lookup: CDR1 MGHRA, CDR2 YSYEKL. Trimming removed 0 bases at V and 0 bases at J, with 9 bases between. The CDR3 is 16 amino acids. This CDR3 is CASSQERGFSGNTIYF. Here the CDR3 DNA reads TGCGCCAGCAGCCAAGAAAGGGGTTTCTCTGGAAACACCATATATTTT.

This clone has a single count. The chain carries TRBV6-5 and TRBJ1-2, with TRBD1 matching over 8 bases. The CDR3 sequence is 12 residues long. With V trimmed by 7 bases and J by 8 bases, 6 bases remained unmatched. CDR1 MNHEY and CDR2 SVGAGI come from the germline V gene. Here the CDR3 DNA reads TGTGCCAGCACCCAGGGGGCGCAAGGCTACACCTTC. This encodes CASTQGAQGYTF.

The chain joins TRBV5-8 to TRBJ1-2; 9 nucleotides line up with TRBD1. J was trimmed by 0 bases and V by 0 bases; bases with no gene match: 3. Germline V gene lookup returns CDR1 SGHTS and CDR2 YDEGEE. This CDR3 has 16 amino acids. The CDR3 sequence: CASSLGTGEANYGYTF. DNA of the CDR3: TGTGCCAGCAGCTTGGGGACAGGGGAAGCTAACTATGGCTACACCTTC.